These 15 T cell receptor beta chains share one sample of origin, sequenced in a study of vaccination effects on CD4 cells after COVID-19. Cells that had been cultured for 10 days were the source of isolated CD4+ T cells. BNT162b2 vaccine or mRNA-1273 vaccine was given to participants in two doses. Only in-frame clones appear in the TCRdb table, and some are missing; sequencing was by immunoSEQ multiplex PCR. Here the sample spans about 73,000 clones, roughly 75% being singletons. Their recognized antigens are unknown. The source was CD4+ T cells from PBMCs cultured without peptide, collected after COVID-19 vaccination. The receptors derive from a human donor who received a COVID-19 vaccine.

The chain employs TRBV5-1 and TRBJ2-7; unclear D gene. CDR1 and CDR2 (germline): SGHRS, YFSETQ. V lost 0 bases and J lost 6, with 16 bases in between. CDR3 length equals 15 residues. The CDR3 DNA sequence: TGCGCCAGCAGCTTGGGCCCGGGCGCCTTTGGCGAGCAGTACGTC. It translates to CASSLGPGAFGEQYV.

The chain is built from TRBV25-1 and TRBJ1-4; 8 nucleotides match TRBD1. V was pared by 0 bases and J by 5 bases, with 2 bases of the junction left unmatched. Per germline, CDR1 MGHDK and CDR2 SYGVNS. CDR3 length: 15 amino acids. CDR3 bases: TGTGCCAGCAGTGAATATAGGACAGGGAATGAAAAACTGTTTTTT. Residues: CASSEYRTGNEKLFF.

This clone was seen only once. The CDR3 loop reads CASSLESGDLHV. The CDR3 DNA sequence: TGCGCCAGCAGCTTGGAGTCAGGGGATCTCCACGTC. The chain uses TRBV5-1 and TRBJ2-7, with D possibly being TRBD1 (6 bases). The CDR3 runs to 12 residues. Germline values: CDR1 SGHRS, CDR2 YFSETQ.

This chain joins TRBV12-5 and TRBJ1-1; TRBD1 might be the D (6 bases). CDR1 and CDR2 from the germline V gene are LGHNT and FRNRAP. V shed 0 bases and J shed 0 bases, with 11 bases lying between them. This CDR3 has 16 residues. CDR3 loop: CASGLVQGGVNTEAFF. CDR3 DNA: TGTGCTAGTGGTTTGGTACAGGGAGGGGTGAACACTGAAGCTTTCTTT.

The chain recombines TRBV9 with TRBJ2-3, with 7 nucleotides matching TRBD2. Per the germline V gene, CDR1 is SGDLS and CDR2 is YYNGEE. The V and J ends lost 2 bases and 1 base, in that order; junction bases with no gene match: 4. This CDR3 is 15 amino acids long. In DNA, the CDR3 is TGTGCCAGCAGCGTGAGGAGCGGGGGCACAGATACGCAGTATTTT. Encoded protein: CASSVRSGGTDTQYF. The whole variable domain, filled in from reference TRBV9 and TRBJ2-3, reads DSGVTQTPKHLITATGQRVTLRCSPRSGDLSVYWYQQSLDQGLQFLIQYYNGEERAKGNILERFSAQQFPDLHSELNLSSLELGDSALYFCASSVRSGGTDTQYFGPGTRLTVL.

The chain has TRBV3-1 (or the pseudogene TRBV3-2) and TRBJ2-3; possible D gene TRBD2, 5 bases. Germline CDR1 reads LGHDT; CDR2 reads YNNKEL (reference sequence). The CDR3 sequence is 15 residues long. V was pared by 4 bases and J by 2 bases, with 13 bases between. The CDR3 here is CASSPYRGVTDTQYF. The CDR3 coding sequence is TGTGCCAGCAGCCCCTACCGGGGTGTCACAGATACGCAGTATTTT.

This clone has a handful of counts. The chain employs TRBV5-1 and TRBJ1-4; the match to TRBD1 covers 7 bases. V shed 4 bases, J shed 2 bases, and the junction held 14 bases outside the gene matches. The CDR3 is made up of 18 amino acids. CDR1 and CDR2 from the germline V gene are SGHRS and YFSETQ. CDR3 nucleotide sequence: TGCGCCAGCAGCGTCCGGGACCCAGGGGGTGCGACTAATGAAAAACTGTTTTTT. This encodes CASSVRDPGGATNEKLFF.

This clone was detected a few times. The chain combines TRBV11-3 with TRBJ2-1; D remains ambiguous. The V and J ends lost 0 bases and 9 bases respectively, with 6 bases between them. In germline, CDR1 is SGHNT, CDR2 YENEEA. This CDR3 is built from 12 residues. CDR3 in DNA: TGTGCCAGCAGCTTAGATATGGCTGAGCAGTTCTTC. Translated, it gives CASSLDMAEQFF.

The genes are TRBV4-1 and TRBJ2-1; no clear D gene. In germline, CDR1 is MGHRA, CDR2 YSYEKL. The ends were cut back, 0 bases at V and 3 bases at J, with 9 bases in the middle. The CDR3 runs 15 residues. CDR3 DNA sequence: TGCGCCAGCAGCCAAGAGGGATACCTCTACAATGAGCAGTTCTTC. It yields the protein CASSQEGYLYNEQFF.

The V call is TRBV6-5, the J call TRBJ2-4; 7 bases fit TRBD1. Germline V gives CDR1 MNHEY, CDR2 SVGAGI. The CDR3 sequence is 13 residues long. V lost 2 bases and J lost 8; bases outside the gene matches: 3. The CDR3 bases are TGTGCCAGCAGTTACCGACAGGGAGACATTCAGTACTTC. It specifies CASSYRQGDIQYF.

The gene calls are TRBV3-1 (or the pseudogene TRBV3-2) and TRBJ2-7; D tentatively fits TRBD1 or TRBD2 (5 bases each). The CDR3 length is 14 residues. Germline-derived CDR1 and CDR2 are LGHDT and YNNKEL (reference sequence). V was shortened by 1 base and J by 2 bases, with 9 bases between the two germline ends. CDR3 in DNA: TGTGCCAGCAGCCAAGCGGGACGGGCCTACGAGCAGTACGTC. It yields the protein CASSQAGRAYEQYV.

This clone turned up a few times. The V gene is TRBV28, the J gene TRBJ1-2, with a weak D call TRBD1 (5 bases). With 8 bases removed from V and 4 bases from J, the gap between germline ends came to 14 bases. The germline CDR1 and CDR2 sequences are MDHEN and SYDVKM. The CDR3 loop spans 13 amino acids. Here the CDR3 DNA reads TGTGCCAGCTCTCCGGGGGGTTCCTATGGCTACACCTTC. This codes for CASSPGGSYGYTF.

The chain is built from TRBV4-1 and TRBJ1-5; weak D call: TRBD1 (5 bases). The CDR3 is 16 residues long. V lost 0 bases and J 0 bases, leaving 9 bases between the germline ends. In germline, CDR1 is MGHRA, CDR2 YSYEKL. The CDR3: CASSQEGRASNQPQHF. CDR3 in DNA: TGCGCCAGCAGCCAAGAAGGCAGGGCTAGCAATCAGCCCCAGCATTTT.

The chain couples TRBV30 to TRBJ1-2; D gene ambiguous. The CDR3 length is 14 residues. Trimming left V 3 bases short and J 2 bases short, with 13 bases between. The V gene's germline CDR1 is GTSNPN and CDR2 SVGIG (reference sequence). CDR3 loop: CAWSSQSGNYGYTF. CDR3 nucleotide sequence: TGTGCCTGGAGCTCCCAGTCCGGAAACTATGGCTACACCTTC. Filled out from reference TRBV30 and TRBJ1-2, the complete variable domain reads SQTIHQWPATLVQPVGSPLSLECTVEGTSNPNLYWYRQAAGRGLQLLFYSVGIGQISSEVPQNLSASRPQDRQFILSSKKLLLSDSGFYLCAWSSQSGNYGYTFGSGTRLTVV.

The genes are TRBV9 and TRBJ1-3; 9 nucleotides line up with TRBD1. V trimming: 0 bases; J trimming: 4 bases; junction bases outside the gene matches: 5. CDR1 is SGDLS, CDR2 YYNGEE, per germline. The CDR3 spans 16 residues. CDR3 DNA: TGTGCCAGCAGCGTAGCAACCGGGACAGGGGGAAACACCATATATTTT. Amino acids: CASSVATGTGGNTIYF.